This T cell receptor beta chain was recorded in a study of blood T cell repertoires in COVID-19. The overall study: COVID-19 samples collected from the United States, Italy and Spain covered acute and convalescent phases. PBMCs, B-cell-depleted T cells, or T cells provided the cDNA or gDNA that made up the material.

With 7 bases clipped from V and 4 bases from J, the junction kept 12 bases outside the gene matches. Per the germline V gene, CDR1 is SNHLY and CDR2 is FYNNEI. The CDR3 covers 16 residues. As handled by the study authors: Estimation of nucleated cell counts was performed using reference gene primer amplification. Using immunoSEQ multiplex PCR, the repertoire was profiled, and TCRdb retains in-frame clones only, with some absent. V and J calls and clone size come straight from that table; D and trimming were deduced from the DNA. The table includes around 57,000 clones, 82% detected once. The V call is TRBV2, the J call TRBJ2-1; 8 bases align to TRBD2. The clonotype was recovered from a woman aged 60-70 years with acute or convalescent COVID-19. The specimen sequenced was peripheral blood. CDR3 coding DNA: TGTGCCAGCAACCAAGGCCAGCGGGGGCTGTACAATGAGCAGTTCTTC. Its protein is CASNQGQRGLYNEQFF.